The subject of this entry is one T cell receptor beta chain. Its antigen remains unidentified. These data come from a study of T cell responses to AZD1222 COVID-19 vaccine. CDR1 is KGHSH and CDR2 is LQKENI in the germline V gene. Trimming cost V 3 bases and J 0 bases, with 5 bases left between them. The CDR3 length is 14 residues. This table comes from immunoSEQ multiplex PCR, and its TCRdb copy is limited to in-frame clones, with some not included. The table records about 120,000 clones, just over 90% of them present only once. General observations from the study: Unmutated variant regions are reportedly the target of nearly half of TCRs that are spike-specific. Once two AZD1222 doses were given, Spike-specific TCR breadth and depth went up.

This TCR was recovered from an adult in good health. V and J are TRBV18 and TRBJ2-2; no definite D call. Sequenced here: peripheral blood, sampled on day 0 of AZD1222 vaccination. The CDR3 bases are TGTGCCAGCTCACCTTACACGAACACCGGGGAGCTGTTTTTT. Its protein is CASSPYTNTGELFF.